Described below is a single TCR beta chain sequence and its context. Method: immunoSEQ multiplex PCR; TCRdb's copy keeps in-frame clones and lacks some. The sample lists about 52,000 clones, 92% seen once, with around 0.16% in the top ten. CDR1 and CDR2 from the germline V gene are SGHVS and FQNEAQ. The V and J ends lost 2 bases and 1 base respectively, with 11 bases between them. The CDR3 contains 15 residues. The source of the sample is a study of T cell changes during pregnancy in multiple sclerosis. This clonotype was sampled from a female donor in good health, enrolled as a control in a pregnancy study. The V call is TRBV7-8, the J call TRBJ1-1; D is perhaps TRBD1 (6 bases). This material consisted of CD4+ T cells from peripheral blood mononuclear cells, taken after pregnancy. The CDR3 sequence is CASSLSPRGNTEAFF. CDR3 bases: TGTGCCAGCAGCTTAAGTCCCAGGGGGAACACTGAAGCTTTCTTT.